This T cell receptor (beta chain) was found in a study of T cells in Graves' hyperthyroidism and ophthalmopathy (dated by TCRdb to between 2017 and 2020). Concerning the study at large: Peripheral blood samples were taken at initial diagnosis, before any treatment was given. TCR V-J signatures able to tell the groups apart were searched for in a discovery cohort of approximately 95 patients, of whom 40 to 45 had Graves' ophthalmopathy and 57 had stable Graves' hyperthyroidism. An independent validation cohort of 18 to 20 hyperthyroidism patients and more than 15 patients who later progressed to ophthalmopathy tested prospective prediction of ophthalmopathy. The 90 or so discovery patients were randomly split 7:3 into training and test sets. The study also compared thyroid tissue and blood T-cell repertoires from a handful of Graves' hyperthyroidism patients. After blood sampling, hyperthyroidism patients were treated with methimazole at a starting dose of 30 mg daily, and ophthalmopathy patients were treated with high-dose intravenous methylprednisolone. TCR Vbeta CDR3 sequencing of around 130 peripheral blood samples (approximately 44 ophthalmopathy, 70 to 85 hyperthyroidism and approximately 17 progressor patients) is reported in the paper.

Findings and caveats that apply to the study as a whole: Sample size was not statistically predetermined, and investigators were not blinded to group allocation. In validation, progression to ophthalmopathy was predicted by the model with nearly 71% sensitivity and around 75% specificity, a median of around 6.5 months before onset. Most expanded thyroid clonotypes (frequency above 0.001) were also found in blood, which suggests that blood repertoires may mirror thyroid immune responses. Ophthalmopathy was separated from stable hyperthyroidism by a 13 V-J signature model, with roughly 88% sensitivity and roughly 81% specificity obtained in cross-validation and 80%/75% obtained in testing.

To note about this clonotype: Its specific antigen is unknown. No base quality values were provided; no much bigger clone lies one nucleotide off.

Graves' hyperthyroidism was defined as stable when no progression to ophthalmopathy occurred over 18 months of follow-up. The hyperthyroidism patients were between 18 and 65 years old and newly diagnosed, with a disease duration of less than 2 months. Exclusion was applied to patients with uncontrolled infections, other autoimmune diseases, pregnancy or lactation. Diagnoses were based on clinical symptoms, serum thyroxine and TRAb, thyroid ultrasound and orbital computed tomography. PBMCs were separated from 10 ml of fresh peripheral blood using Ficoll-Paque density gradient centrifugation. Total RNA was extracted with Trizol reagent, and quality was checked on an Agilent 2100 Bioanalyzer. Including the terminal cysteine and phenylalanine, the CDR3 comprises 13 residues. Only the CDR3 DNA is retained, 39 bases long and in frame from the first base. The germline V gene yields SGHRS for CDR1 and YFSETQ for CDR2. The junction carries 5 bases between V and J, which are trimmed by 2 bases and 2 bases respectively.

The TCR beta CDR3 regions were amplified from RNA transcripts. A first-round RT-PCR of the TCR CDR3 used the HTBI primer set with the Qiagen OneStep RT-PCR kit. A second multiplex PCR round built the libraries, followed by size selection and purification. Paired-end sequencing of the libraries was performed with 100 bp reads on an Illumina HiSeq2000. Under the source paper's analysis protocol: Raw data were processed with SOAPnuke, discarding reads with adapters, uncalled bases, mean Phred below 15, or no exact constant-primer or identifier match. COPE v1.2.5 was used to merge the high-quality paired reads, and each unique nucleotide sequence was defined as a clonotype. Clonotypes were aligned to IMGT TRBV, TRBD and TRBJ reference segments using MiTCR v1.1. The analysis was restricted to V-J combinations with a frequency above 0.0001, which together covered 99.2% of the repertoires. The TCS score was defined as the ratio of F50 (clonal expansion) to E x V (chaos), calculated using BLOSUM62-based TCRdist between CDR3 peptides within each V-J. Welch's t-statistics and random forest reduced 500 to 550 V-J features to 13, which were used in a naive Bayes classifier (R e1071). TCRdb trimmed public reads at Q25 via fastp, called clones via MiXCR and kept in-frame beta chains. Every distinct CDR3 protein forms one entry, paired with its most common genes and DNA. Here the V and J calls rest on TCRdb's processing, not on the authors' analysis. This sample holds about 400,000 distinct CDR3 sequences; about 12% were observed only once. Around a tenth of the sample goes to the ten largest clones.

This sequence originates from a woman between 18 and 29 years old with Graves' hyperthyroidism. The chain is assembled from TRBV5-1 and TRBJ1-3; there is no confident call for the D gene. The sequenced sample consisted of blood. For the CDR3, the sequence is CASSLDTGNTIYF. DNA sequence: TGCGCCAGCAGCTTAGACACTGGAAACACCATATATTTT.